The clone carrying this T cell receptor (beta chain) appeared a few times. Authors' analysis steps: Estimated nucleated cell counts came from reference gene primer amplification. Here immunoSEQ multiplex PCR was the method, and the copy in TCRdb shows in-frame clones only, minus some. V and J calls and clone size are those listed in that table; D and trimming were worked out from the DNA. The sample shows around 47,000 clones, approximately 79% of them seen only once. The data derive from a study of blood T cell repertoires in COVID-19. For the study at large: Acute and convalescent COVID-19 samples came from the United States, Italy and Spain. The cDNA or gDNA used as material had been derived from T cells, B-cell-depleted T cells, or PBMCs.

V trimming: 7 bases; J trimming: 5 bases; junction bases outside the gene matches: 15. The CDR3 consists of 16 residues. Germline assignment: CDR1 MRHNA and CDR2 SNTAGT. V gene TRBV6-4 combines with J gene TRBJ2-5; 8 positions agree with TRBD2. The TCR originated in a human donor in a cohort sampled during active COVID-19. Sequencing input: peripheral blood. This chain's CDR3 is CASNPPRTSPGETQYF. DNA for the CDR3: TGTGCCAGCAACCCGCCACGGACTAGCCCGGGGGAGACCCAGTACTTC.